These T cell receptor beta chains were read from a single sample in a study of neoadjuvant anti-PD-1 for oral cavity cancer. The method was immunoSEQ multiplex PCR; TCRdb's version includes in-frame clones alone and lacks a portion of them. This sample yields over 20,000 clones, of which roughly 29% are seen a single time; about 16% belongs to the top ten. Sample: tumor tissue, taken after nivolumab (anti-PD-1) treatment. The receptors were sampled from a person aged 35-79 years with oral cavity squamous cell carcinoma. Each CDR3 is given with its conserved first and last residue. Each record gives: clone size, J gene, D gene, V gene, CDR3 DNA, CDR3 protein. A D gene is named only where the DNA matches it firmly. Rows may omit the clone size; those that give it use once, few, many or a size class.

abundance: .
j_gene: TRBJ2-7
d_gene: .
v_gene: TRBV9
CDR3nt: TGTGCCAGCAGCGTAGCCCCCCTCCTTACGCAGGCTGGAGAGCAGTACTTC
CDR3aa: CASSVAPLLTQAGEQYF

abundance: .
j_gene: TRBJ2-6
d_gene: .
v_gene: TRBV27
CDR3nt: TGTGCCAGCAGTTATTGGGGAACTGGGGCCAACGTCCTGACTTTC
CDR3aa: CASSYWGTGANVLTF

abundance: few
j_gene: TRBJ2-5
d_gene: .
v_gene: TRBV18
CDR3nt: TGTGCCAGCTCACGACGGGTAGAGACCCAGTACTTC
CDR3aa: CASSRRVETQYF

abundance: .
j_gene: TRBJ2-3
d_gene: TRBD2
v_gene: TRBV7-9
CDR3nt: TGTGCCAGCAGCTCCCGGGGGGAGGGCACAGATACGCAGTATTTT
CDR3aa: CASSSRGEGTDTQYF

abundance: few
j_gene: TRBJ1-6
d_gene: .
v_gene: TRBV5-1
CDR3nt: TGCGCCAGCAGCTCCTCCGGGGGGACGTATTCACCCCTCCACTTT
CDR3aa: CASSSSGGTYSPLHF

abundance: .
j_gene: TRBJ2-7
d_gene: .
v_gene: TRBV5-4
CDR3nt: TGTGCCAGCAGCAAGGACAGCAACACCTACGAGCAGTACTTC
CDR3aa: CASSKDSNTYEQYF

abundance: few
j_gene: TRBJ2-7
d_gene: .
v_gene: TRBV6-6
CDR3nt: TGTGCCAGCAGTTACTCGGCGGGTGTCGAGCAGTACTTC
CDR3aa: CASSYSAGVEQYF

abundance: .
j_gene: TRBJ2-5
d_gene: .
v_gene: TRBV6-4
CDR3nt: TGTGCCAGTCCCGCCTCGACCCAGTACTTC
CDR3aa: CASPASTQYF

abundance: few
j_gene: TRBJ2-2
d_gene: TRBD2
v_gene: TRBV7-9
CDR3nt: TGTGCCAGCAGCTTGAGTCTAGCGGGGACCGGGGAGCTGTTTTTT
CDR3aa: CASSLSLAGTGELFF

abundance: few
j_gene: TRBJ2-7
d_gene: .
v_gene: TRBV6-1
CDR3nt: TGTGCCAGCAGTGAAGGTTCGTGGGAGTTAACCCACGAGCAGTACTTC
CDR3aa: CASSEGSWELTHEQYF

abundance: .
j_gene: TRBJ1-1
d_gene: .
v_gene: TRBV14
CDR3nt: TGTGCCAGCAGTCTGGGGACTGAAGCTTTCTTT
CDR3aa: CASSLGTEAFF

abundance: .
j_gene: TRBJ1-1
d_gene: .
v_gene: TRBV6-1
CDR3nt: TGTGCCAGCAGCCTGGGTCCCCCGGGCACTGAAGCTTTCTTT
CDR3aa: CASSLGPPGTEAFF

abundance: few
j_gene: TRBJ2-7
d_gene: .
v_gene: TRBV27
CDR3nt: TGTGCCAGCAGTTTAACGTCGGGACGAGGCACCGAGCAGTACTTC
CDR3aa: CASSLTSGRGTEQYF

abundance: .
j_gene: TRBJ2-1
d_gene: TRBD1
v_gene: TRBV28
CDR3nt: TGTGCCAGCACCATACAGGGGGCCAATGAGCAGTTCTTC
CDR3aa: CASTIQGANEQFF

abundance: few
j_gene: TRBJ1-1
d_gene: .
v_gene: TRBV2
CDR3nt: TGTGCCACGCAAGTTGGGGGAAAAGGAACTGAAGCTTTCTTT
CDR3aa: CATQVGGKGTEAFF

abundance: .
j_gene: TRBJ2-1
d_gene: TRBD2
v_gene: TRBV4-1
CDR3nt: TGCGCCAGCAGCCAGGGACTAAGTCTGTTCTTC
CDR3aa: CASSQGLSLFF

abundance: few
j_gene: TRBJ2-7
d_gene: TRBD1
v_gene: TRBV5-4
CDR3nt: TGTGCCAGCAGCTTGGGCAGGGGGCTGTACGAGCAGTACTTC
CDR3aa: CASSLGRGLYEQYF

abundance: few
j_gene: TRBJ1-5
d_gene: .
v_gene: TRBV27
CDR3nt: TGTGCCAGCAGTTTAAGCAGCTCTAGCAATCAGCCCCAGCATTTT
CDR3aa: CASSLSSSSNQPQHF

abundance: few
j_gene: TRBJ1-1
d_gene: .
v_gene: TRBV7-2
CDR3nt: TGTGCCAGCAGCTTAGGGGCCCGGTCTGAAGCTTTCTTT
CDR3aa: CASSLGARSEAFF

abundance: .
j_gene: TRBJ1-4
d_gene: .
v_gene: TRBV4-1
CDR3nt: TGCGCCAGCAGAAGGGTAGGGGGTGAAAAACTGTTTTTT
CDR3aa: CASRRVGGEKLFF

abundance: .
j_gene: TRBJ1-2
d_gene: .
v_gene: TRBV27
CDR3nt: TGTGCCAGCAAGGGGACCGGAACCTTTAACTATGGCTACACCTTC
CDR3aa: CASKGTGTFNYGYTF

abundance: few
j_gene: TRBJ1-2
d_gene: TRBD1
v_gene: TRBV13
CDR3nt: TGTGCCAGCAGCCACGGGACAGGGGCTTCCTATGGCTACACCTTC
CDR3aa: CASSHGTGASYGYTF

abundance: few
j_gene: TRBJ2-3
d_gene: TRBD1
v_gene: TRBV28
CDR3nt: TGTGCCAGCAGTTCGGACAGGGAACTAACAGATACGCAGTATTTT
CDR3aa: CASSSDRELTDTQYF

abundance: .
j_gene: TRBJ2-1
d_gene: .
v_gene: TRBV5-4
CDR3nt: TGTGCCAGCAGCTTGGTGGGTTACAATGAGCAGTTCTTC
CDR3aa: CASSLVGYNEQFF

abundance: .
j_gene: TRBJ2-5
d_gene: .
v_gene: TRBV7-8
CDR3nt: TGTGCCAGCAGCTCGAGACTAGTGAGGGGGGAGACCCAGTACTTC
CDR3aa: CASSSRLVRGETQYF

abundance: .
j_gene: TRBJ2-5
d_gene: .
v_gene: TRBV29-1
CDR3nt: TGCAGCGTTGGGATCTCGGGTTCGGAGACCCAGTACTTC
CDR3aa: CSVGISGSETQYF

abundance: many
j_gene: TRBJ2-3
d_gene: .
v_gene: TRBV27
CDR3nt: TGTGCCAGCAGTCCGGGTGGCGGGCCTAGCACAGATACGCAGTATTTT
CDR3aa: CASSPGGGPSTDTQYF